The 29 T cell receptor beta chains below all came from one sample that was sequenced in a study of T cells in Graves' hyperthyroidism and ophthalmopathy. Amplified TCR beta CDR3 regions derived from RNA transcripts. During a first-round RT-PCR of the TCR CDR3, the HTBI primer set was used. One entry per CDR3 protein results from TCRdb running MiXCR on the multiplex PCR reads. This sample carries roughly 500,000 distinct CDR3 sequences, approximately 25% of them seen once, and the ten largest clones take approximately 11%. Material for sequencing was blood. The receptor source for this set is a woman in her 30s with Graves' ophthalmopathy.

This clonotype has ten or more counts. The CDR3 DNA sequence: TGTGCCAGTAGTATAGCGGGGGCGGATCAGCCCCAGCATTTT. Amino acid sequence: CASSIAGADQPQHF. This chain uses TRBV19 with TRBJ1-5; weak D call: TRBD1 (6 bases). CDR1 and CDR2 (germline): LNHDA, SQIVND (reference sequence). V was pared by 1 base and J by 5 bases, with 9 bases between. There are 14 residues in the CDR3.

Many counts were recorded for this clonotype. The chain employs TRBV19 and TRBJ1-5; 12 nucleotides match TRBD1. V was clipped by 9 bases and J by 0 bases; unmatched bases: 12. This CDR3 is 18 amino acids long. Germline loops: CDR1 LNHDA, CDR2 SQIVND (reference sequence). CDR3 nucleotide sequence: TGTGCCAGCACCAATACCGGGACAGGGGGCTTTAGCAATCAGCCCCAGCATTTT. This codes for CASTNTGTGGFSNQPQHF.

Many counts were recorded for this clonotype. The chain recombines TRBV11-1 with TRBJ2-5, with 7 bases that match TRBD2. The CDR3 consists of 14 residues. Germline-derived CDR1 and CDR2 are SGHAT and FQDESV (reference sequence). The V segment lost 6 bases and the J segment 5 bases; nucleotides outside the gene matches: 9. CDR3 bases: TGTGCCAGCAGTTATACCGGGACTACGGAGACCCAGTACTTC. Protein: CASSYTGTTETQYF.

This clonotype was counted at least ten times. The gene calls are TRBV3-1 and TRBJ2-7; D possibly corresponds to TRBD2 (6 bases). V lost 1 base to trimming and J lost 4 bases, with 14 bases between them. Germline assignment: CDR1 LGHDT and CDR2 YNNKEL (reference sequence). The CDR3 length is 15 residues. The CDR3 bases are TGTGCCAGCAGCCAAGCGGGACTCACTTTGTACGAGCAGTACTTC. Its protein is CASSQAGLTLYEQYF.

This clonotype was counted at least ten times. The chain combines TRBV18 with TRBJ2-7; D gene uncertain. CDR3 length: 14 amino acids. The germline V gene has CDR1 KGHSH and CDR2 LQKENI. The ends were cut back, 0 bases at V and 1 base at J, with 7 bases in the middle. CDR3 residues: CASSPPTDSYEQYF. As DNA, the CDR3 is TGTGCCAGCTCACCACCGACTGATTCCTACGAGCAGTACTTC.

This clonotype was detected ten times or more. V usage is TRBV20-1 and J usage is TRBJ2-7, with TRBD1 matching over 10 bases. The CDR3 runs to 15 residues. The germline V gene encodes CDR1 DFQATT and CDR2 SNEGSKA (reference sequence). The V gene end was trimmed by 3 bases and the J gene end by 4 bases; junction bases not matched to a gene: 9. As DNA, the CDR3 is TGCAGTGCTAGGGAGTGGGACAGGGGAGTATACGAGCAGTACTTC. It translates to CSAREWDRGVYEQYF.

V gene TRBV6-2 or TRBV6-3 combines with J gene TRBJ2-7, with 9 bases that match TRBD1. The CDR3 contains 16 residues. V dropped 0 bases and J dropped 4; count of bases not matched to a gene: 7. The germline V gene encodes CDR1 MNHEY and CDR2 SVGEGT. CDR3 nucleotides: TGTGCCAGCAGTTACTCGGCAGGGACAGGGTTATACGAGCAGTACTTC. Translating it yields CASSYSAGTGLYEQYF.

The chain joins TRBV7-2 to TRBJ2-4; D may be TRBD2 (5 bases). The CDR3 has 13 residues. V lost 6 bases, J lost 6 bases, and 12 bases lay in between. In germline, CDR1 is SGHTA, CDR2 FQGNSA. CDR3 DNA sequence: TGTGCCAGCAGTAAACCGGGATCAAACATTCAGTACTTC. Translated: CASSKPGSNIQYF.

This rearrangement joins TRBV6-1 to TRBJ2-7; 7 bases are shared with TRBD1. The CDR3 spans 15 residues. Germline CDR1 reads MNHNS; CDR2 reads SASEGT. V lost 6 bases to trimming and J lost 4 bases; unmatched junction nucleotides: 12. DNA of the CDR3: TGTGCCAGCAGAATCATTCCCGGGACAGCTTACGAGCAGTACTTC. Protein sequence: CASRIIPGTAYEQYF.

This clonotype was seen ten or more times. The J gene is TRBJ2-7, the V gene TRBV10-3, with D possibly being TRBD1 or TRBD2 (6 bases each). The ends were cut back, 8 bases at V and 4 bases at J, with 15 bases in the middle. CDR3 length: 13 residues. In germline, CDR1 is ENHRY, CDR2 SYGVKD. CDR3 region: CAISSGGEYEQYF. CDR3 DNA: TGTGCCATCTCCTCCGGGGGCGAGTACGAGCAGTACTTC.

There are many counts of this clonotype. The chain combines TRBV2 with TRBJ2-7; D possibly matches TRBD1 or TRBD2 (5 bases each). Germline V gene data show CDR1 as SNHLY and CDR2 as FYNNEI. The V and J ends lost 7 bases and 6 bases respectively, with 25 bases between them. The CDR3 has 16 residues. CDR3 sequence reads: CASTRDRAELGTEQYF. The CDR3 bases are TGTGCCAGCACTCGGGACCGCGCCGAACTGGGGACCGAGCAGTACTTC. The variable domain in full, with the rest retrieved from reference TRBV2 and TRBJ2-7, is EPEVTQTPSHQVTQMGQEVILRCVPISNHLYFYWYRQILGQKVEFLVSFYNNEISEKSEIFDDQFSVERPDGSNFTLKIRSTKLEDSAMYFCASTRDRAELGTEQYFGPGTRLTVT.

V and J are TRBV6-1 and TRBJ1-1; 7 nucleotides line up with TRBD1. Germline CDR1 is MNHNS and CDR2 is SASEGT. The V gene end was trimmed by 6 bases and the J gene end by 6 bases; junction bases not matched to a gene: 7. The CDR3 has 13 residues. The CDR3 coding sequence is TGTGCCAGCAGAGATCACAGGGGACCTGAAGCTTTCTTT. Translation gives CASRDHRGPEAFF.

This clonotype was seen many times. The gene calls are TRBV6-2 or TRBV6-3 and TRBJ2-7; weak D call: TRBD1 (6 bases). The length of the CDR3 is 12 residues. Looked up from germline, CDR1 is MNHEY and CDR2 is SVGEGT. V shed 6 bases and J shed 3 bases, with 9 bases lying between them. The CDR3 bases are TGTGCCAGCAGGAGACAGGTCTACGAGCAGTACTTC. This encodes CASRRQVYEQYF.

This clonotype was counted many times. The chain is built from TRBV5-1 and TRBJ2-2; 7 bases line up with TRBD1. Germline values: CDR1 SGHRS, CDR2 YFSETQ. The CDR3 runs 16 residues. Germline trimming cut 1 base from V and 4 bases from J; bases unmatched to any gene: 7. In DNA, the CDR3 is TGCGCCAGCAGCTTGATCCGGGACAGTAGCACCGGGGAGCTGTTTTTT. As protein: CASSLIRDSSTGELFF.

This clonotype was detected many times. The chain couples TRBV27 to TRBJ2-7; D possibly corresponds to TRBD1 (5 bases). CDR3 size: 12 residues. Germline V lookup: CDR1 MNHEY, CDR2 SMNVEV (reference sequence). V lost 6 bases and J 5 bases, leaving 11 bases between the germline ends. DNA of the CDR3: TGTGCCAGCAGCCAGGGCCGCAACGAGCAGTACTTC. Translation gives CASSQGRNEQYF.

This clonotype was picked up a small number of times. The chain has TRBV7-9 and TRBJ1-1; the D gene is possibly TRBD1 (6 bases). The germline gives CDR1 SEHNR, CDR2 FQNEAQ (reference sequence). Between the trimmed V and J ends, which lost 6 bases and 1 base, there was a span of 12 bases. The CDR3 has 14 residues. CDR3 DNA sequence: TGTGCCAGCAGAGGGGACAAGAGGAACACTGAAGCTTTCTTT. Translated: CASRGDKRNTEAFF.

There are many counts of this clonotype. The V gene is TRBV7-2, the J gene TRBJ2-5; 14 positions match TRBD2. The CDR3 sequence is 18 residues long. Germline assignment: CDR1 SGHTA and CDR2 FQGNSA. The ends lost 5 bases at V and 0 bases at J; junction bases unmatched: 8. In DNA form, the CDR3 reads TGTGCCAGCAGCCCAGGGACTAGCGGGGGACAGTACCAAGAGACCCAGTACTTC. Encoded protein: CASSPGTSGGQYQETQYF.

The chain uses TRBV5-1 and TRBJ2-3, with no clear D. The CDR3 extends over 16 amino acids. Germline values: CDR1 SGHRS, CDR2 YFSETQ. V was trimmed by 0 bases and J by 1 base, leaving 12 bases between them. The CDR3 sequence is CASSLGSSRGTDTQYF. The CDR3, as DNA: TGCGCCAGCAGCTTGGGGTCCTCCCGGGGCACAGATACGCAGTATTTT.

This clonotype was observed a handful of times. This rearrangement joins TRBV3-1 to TRBJ1-1; the D is unclear. CDR1 LGHDT and CDR2 YNNKEL come from the germline V gene (reference sequence). There are 12 residues in the CDR3. Trimming took 0 bases from V and 5 from J, leaving 4 bases between them. As DNA, the CDR3 is TGTGCCAGCAGCCAAGAAGGGACTGAAGCTTTCTTT. Its protein is CASSQEGTEAFF. Full variable domain (remainder filled in from reference TRBV3-1 and TRBJ1-1): DTAVSQTPKYLVTQMGNDKSIKCEQNLGHDTMYWYKQDSKKFLKIMFSYNNKELIINETVPNRFSPKSPDKAHLNLHINSLELGDSAVYFCASSQEGTEAFFGQGTRLTVV.

In its sample, this clonotype was seen many times. V usage is TRBV7-3 and J usage is TRBJ1-1, with TRBD1 identical over 7 bases. Germline lookup yields CDR1 SGHTA and CDR2 FQGTGA. Trimming removed 4 bases from V and 1 base from J; junction bases left unmatched: 3. This CDR3 has 14 residues. This CDR3 reads CASSSQGTNTEAFF. CDR3 DNA sequence: TGTGCCAGCAGCTCACAGGGGACGAACACTGAAGCTTTCTTT.

The chain is built from TRBV6-1 and TRBJ2-2; tentative D call: TRBD2 (6 bases). Germline assignment: CDR1 MNHNS and CDR2 SASEGT. V was shortened by 3 bases and J by 4 bases, with 6 bases between the two germline ends. The CDR3 has 13 amino acids. DNA of the CDR3: TGTGCCAGCAGTGACGGGAGCACCGGGGAGCTGTTTTTT. It is translated as CASSDGSTGELFF.

The CDR3 DNA reads as TGTGCCAGCAGGGGACAGGCGACGAACACTGAAGCTTTCTTT. It is translated as CASRGQATNTEAFF. The V call is TRBV6-1, the J call TRBJ1-1; TRBD1 matches 8 bases. The V gene's germline CDR1 is MNHNS and CDR2 SASEGT. With V trimmed by 6 bases and J by 1 base, 4 bases remained unmatched. The CDR3 sequence is 14 residues long.

This clonotype was seen a handful of times. A much larger clone lies one base from this, so it may be a read error. V usage is TRBV27 and J usage is TRBJ2-5; 12 positions agree with TRBD1. The CDR3 extends over 16 amino acids. The V segment lost 3 bases and the J segment 9 bases; nucleotides outside the gene matches: 11. The germline gives CDR1 MNHEY, CDR2 SMNVEV (reference sequence). The CDR3 DNA follows: TGTGCCAGCAGTTTCCACGGGACAGGGGGCGCGGAGGCCCAGTACTTC. Translated: CASSFHGTGGAEAQYF.

In this sample, this clonotype turned up a few times. The chain's CDR3 is CASSFRLKYEQYF. In DNA form, the CDR3 reads TGTGCCAGCAGTTTTAGACTCAAGTACGAGCAGTACTTC. The chain has TRBV28 and TRBJ2-7; D gene ambiguous. The CDR3 is 13 residues long. V was pared by 3 bases and J by 4 bases, with 10 bases between. The germline gives CDR1 MDHEN, CDR2 SYDVKM.

There are many counts of this clonotype. The chain combines TRBV15 with TRBJ1-2; D remains ambiguous. Germline V gene sequence: CDR1 LNHNV, CDR2 YYDKDF (reference sequence). Trimming cost V 1 base and J 0 bases, with 3 bases left between them. This CDR3 is 13 amino acids long. CDR3 sequence: CATSRVANYGYTF. The CDR3 nucleotides are TGTGCCACCAGCAGAGTAGCTAACTATGGCTACACCTTC. The full variable domain, in which reference TRBV15 and TRBJ1-2 provide the parts outside the CDR3, is DAMVIQNPRYQVTQFGKPVTLSCSQTLNHNVMYWYQQKSSQAPKLLFHYYDKDFNNEADTPDNFQSRRPNTSFCFLDIRSPGLGDTAMYLCATSRVANYGYTFGSGTRLTVV.

As regards this clonotype: A much bigger clone sits one base away, suggesting this may be a read error. This chain joins TRBV6-1 and TRBJ1-3; the D is unclear. The V and J ends lost 6 bases and 0 bases respectively, with 6 bases between them. CDR1 and CDR2 from the germline V gene are MNHNS and SASEGT. The CDR3 loop spans 13 amino acids. The CDR3 DNA follows: TGTGCCAGCAGACAGATCTCTGGAAACACCATATATTTT. This translates into CASRQISGNTIYF.

This clonotype has ten or more counts. The J gene is TRBJ1-2, the V gene TRBV7-2, with no clear D. This CDR3 has 12 residues. The V end was cut by 3 bases, the J end by 4 bases, with 6 bases between. Germline V gene lookup returns CDR1 SGHTA and CDR2 FQGNSA. CDR3 sequence reads: CASSFGSYGYTF. The CDR3 DNA follows: TGTGCCAGCAGCTTTGGCAGCTATGGCTACACCTTC.

The rearrangement links TRBV20-1 to TRBJ1-2; the match to TRBD1 covers 9 bases. Unmatched junction bases numbered 6, after V lost 5 bases and J lost 2 bases. The length of the CDR3 is 14 residues. The germline CDR1 and CDR2 sequences are DFQATT and SNEGSKA (reference sequence). CDR3 nucleotides: TGCAGTGCTCCCGGGACAGGGACGAACTATGGCTACACCTTC. It yields the protein CSAPGTGTNYGYTF.

This clonotype was detected ten times or more. This rearrangement joins TRBV5-1 to TRBJ1-3, with TRBD1 matching 9 bases. V lost 1 base, J lost 0 bases, and 5 bases stayed unmatched. The germline V gene encodes CDR1 SGHRS and CDR2 YFSETQ. The CDR3 is 17 amino acids. CDR3: CASSLRGQGSSGNTIYF. The CDR3, as DNA: TGCGCCAGCAGCTTGCGGGGACAGGGTTCCTCTGGAAACACCATATATTTT.